A single count supports the clone carrying this T cell receptor (beta chain). An end of the junction differs from the germline gene, which may be a read error. These data come from a study of CD8 T cells in Susac syndrome. Reverse transcription of about 0.45 to 1 ug RNA was performed with random hexamers. Using its own MiXCR run on the immunoSEQ multiplex PCR reads, TCRdb lists one record per CDR3 protein. The sample records 130,000 or so distinct CDR3 sequences, 75% to 90% being singletons. Sequencing targeted TCR beta in T cells from blood (CD8+ and CD4+). The material sequenced was CD8+ T cells from PBMCs. This clonotype was obtained from a human donor with multiple sclerosis.

CDR3 sequence: CASSKGEDNHYRQETQYF. The CDR3 DNA follows: TGTGCTAGCAGCAAGGGGGAGGACAACCACTACCGACAAGAGACCCAGTACTTC. This chain links TRBV7-7 with TRBJ2-5; D tentatively fits TRBD1 or TRBD2 (6 bases each). The CDR3 contains 18 residues. Germline V gives CDR1 SSHAT, CDR2 FNYEAQ (reference sequence).